This T cell receptor (beta chain) stems from a study of T cell repertoires in cytomegalovirus infection. This clonotype occurred many times. Its antigen is not identified. TCRdb recomputed calls from the reads with MiXCR, one row per CDR3 protein. This table holds some 500,000 distinct CDR3 sequences, roughly 43% found once. Germline assignment: CDR1 SGHVS and CDR2 FQNEAQ. CDR3 size: 15 residues. V was shortened by 1 base and J by 6 bases, with 13 bases between the two germline ends. The sequenced sample was cultured PBMCs, obtained from culture after CMV antigen stimulation. This TCR derives from a human donor in good health (CMV status not recorded). Some clones in this sample may be carry-over from other donors' samples. The chain combines TRBV7-8 with TRBJ2-1; D is undetermined. The CDR3 DNA follows: TGTGCCAGCAGCTTAGAGGGTATCTCTAGCAATGAGCAGTTCTTC. Protein sequence: CASSLEGISSNEQFF. Full variable domain (remainder filled in from reference TRBV7-8 and TRBJ2-1): GAGVSQSPRYKVAKRGQDVALRCDPISGHVSLFWYQQALGQGPEFLTYFQNEAQLDKSGLPSDRFFAERPEGSVSTLKIQRTQQEDSAVYLCASSLEGISSNEQFFGPGTRLTVL.